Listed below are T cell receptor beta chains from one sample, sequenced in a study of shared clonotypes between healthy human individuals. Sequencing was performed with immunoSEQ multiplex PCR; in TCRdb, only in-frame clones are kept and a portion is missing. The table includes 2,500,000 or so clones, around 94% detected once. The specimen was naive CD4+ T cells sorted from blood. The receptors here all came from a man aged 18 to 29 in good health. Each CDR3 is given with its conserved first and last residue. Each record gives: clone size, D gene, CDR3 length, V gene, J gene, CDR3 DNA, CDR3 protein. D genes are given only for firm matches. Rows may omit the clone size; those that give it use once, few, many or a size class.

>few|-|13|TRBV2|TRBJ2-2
TGTGCCAGCAGTGCGGTCGGGGCCGGGGAGCTGTTTTTT
CASSAVGAGELFF
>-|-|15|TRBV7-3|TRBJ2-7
TGTGCCAGCAGCCCGGGCGGGTCCAAACCCCTCGAGCAGTACTTC
CASSPGGSKPLEQYF
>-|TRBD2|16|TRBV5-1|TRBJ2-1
TGCGCCAGCAGCTTGCAACCAGCGGGGGTAAACAATGAGCAGTTCTTC
CASSLQPAGVNNEQFF
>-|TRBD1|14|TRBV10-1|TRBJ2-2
TGCGCCAGCAGCCCAGGGGGCTTGGGCGGGGAGCTGTTTTTT
CASSPGGLGGELFF
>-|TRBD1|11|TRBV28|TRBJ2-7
TGTGCCAGCAGTGGCCGGGACAGACTTTACTTC
CASSGRDRLYF
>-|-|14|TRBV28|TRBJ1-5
TGTGCCAGCAACCAGGCTGGGAGCAATCAGCCCCAGCATTTT
CASNQAGSNQPQHF
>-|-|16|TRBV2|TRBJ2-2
TGTGCCAGCAGTGTGAGTCGTGGTGAAGGTTCGGGGGAGCTGTTTTTT
CASSVSRGEGSGELFF
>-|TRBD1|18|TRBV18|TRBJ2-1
TGTGCCAGCTCACCACCAAAATTCAGGGGGCGCGAGGGCAATGAGCAGTTCTTC
CASSPPKFRGREGNEQFF
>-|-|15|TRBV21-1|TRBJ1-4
TGTGCCAGCAGCGGACCGGGACAGGGAAGAGAAAAACTGTTTTTT
CASSGPGQGREKLFF
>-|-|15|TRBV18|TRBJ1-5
TGTGCCAGCTCACCGGGGGCTGGGGGCAATCAGCCCCAGCATTTT
CASSPGAGGNQPQHF
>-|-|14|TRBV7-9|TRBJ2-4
TGTGCCAGCAGCTTAGACGGCACAGGCGAAATTCAGTACTTC
CASSLDGTGEIQYF
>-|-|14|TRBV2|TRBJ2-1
TGTGCCAGCAGTGAATTGGCCAGGTACAATGAGCAGTTCTTC
CASSELARYNEQFF
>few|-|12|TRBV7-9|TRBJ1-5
TGTGCCAGCAGCTTAGATAATCAGCCCCAGCATTTT
CASSLDNQPQHF
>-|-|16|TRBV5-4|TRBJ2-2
TGTGCCAGCAGCTTGGGACAGCTGATGAACACCGGGGAGCTGTTTTTT
CASSLGQLMNTGELFF
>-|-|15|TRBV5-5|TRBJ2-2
TGTGCCAGCAGCGTCGGGACATCGAACACCGGGGAGCTGTTTTTT
CASSVGTSNTGELFF
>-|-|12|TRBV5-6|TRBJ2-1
TGTGCCAGCAGCTCCCTTGCCGATGAGCAGTTCTTC
CASSSLADEQFF
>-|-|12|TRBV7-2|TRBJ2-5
TGTGCCAGCAGCTCCAGCTGGGAGACCCAGTACTTC
CASSSSWETQYF
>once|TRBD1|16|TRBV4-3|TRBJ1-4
TGCGCCAGCAGCCAGGATTCCGGGACAGCTAATGAAAAACTGTTTTTT
CASSQDSGTANEKLFF
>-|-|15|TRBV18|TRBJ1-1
TGTGCCAGCTCACCAGTCAGTCCCATGAACACTGAAGCTTTCTTT
CASSPVSPMNTEAFF
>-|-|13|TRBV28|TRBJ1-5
TGTGCCAGCAGTTTTACGGCGGATCAGCCCCAGCATTTT
CASSFTADQPQHF
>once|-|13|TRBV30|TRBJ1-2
TGTGCCTGGAGCCGGAAAGGGATCTATGGCTACACCTTC
CAWSRKGIYGYTF
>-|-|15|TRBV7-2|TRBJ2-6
TGTGCCAGCAGTTTCGGTGGCTCTGGGGCCAACGTCCTGACTTTC
CASSFGGSGANVLTF
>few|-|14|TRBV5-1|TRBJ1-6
TGCGCCAGCAGCTTTGATCCAGGGATTTCACCCCTCCACTTT
CASSFDPGISPLHF
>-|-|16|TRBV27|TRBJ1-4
TGTGCCAGCAGGCACGGACGGACTCTTTGGGGTGAAAAACTGTTTTTT
CASRHGRTLWGEKLFF
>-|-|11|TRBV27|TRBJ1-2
TGTGCCAGCAGTTCTGGTTTTGGCTACACCTTC
CASSSGFGYTF
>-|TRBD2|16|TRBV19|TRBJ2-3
TGTGCCAGTAGACAACCGGGGGGGCCGAACACAGATACGCAGTATTTT
CASRQPGGPNTDTQYF
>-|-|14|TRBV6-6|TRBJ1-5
TGTGCCAGCAGTTACGGGGGGGCCGGTCAGCCCCAGCATTTT
CASSYGGAGQPQHF
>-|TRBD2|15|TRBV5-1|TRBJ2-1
TGCGCCAGCAGCCCCTGGACTAGCGGGGATAATGAGCAGTTCTTC
CASSPWTSGDNEQFF
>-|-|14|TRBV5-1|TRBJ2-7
TGCGCCAGCAGCTTGGAACAGGGATTGCGAGAGCAGTACTTC
CASSLEQGLREQYF
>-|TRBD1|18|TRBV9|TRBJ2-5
TGTGCCAGCAGCCTTGGGACAGGGGGGCTCCCCAGCCAAGAGACCCAGTACTTC
CASSLGTGGLPSQETQYF
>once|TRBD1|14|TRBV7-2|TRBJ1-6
TGTGCCAGCAGACCCACAGGGGGTAATTCACCCCTCCACTTT
CASRPTGGNSPLHF
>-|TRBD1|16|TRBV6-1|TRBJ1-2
TGTGCCAGCAGTGCGGACAGGGGGATCCCTCTCCCTGGCTACACCTTC
CASSADRGIPLPGYTF
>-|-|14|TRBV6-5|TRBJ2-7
TGTGCCATCAAACCTGCGGGCGGAGCCTACGAGCAGTACTTC
CAIKPAGGAYEQYF
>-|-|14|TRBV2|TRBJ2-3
TGTGCCAGCAGTATGAGGGCCGGGACAGATACGCAGTATTTT
CASSMRAGTDTQYF
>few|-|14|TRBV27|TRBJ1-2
TGTGCCAGCATTAAACAAAGGGCTAACTATGGCTACACCTTC
CASIKQRANYGYTF
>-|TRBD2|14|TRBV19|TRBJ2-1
TGTGCCAGTAGTAGGGAGGGGAACTACAATGAGCAGTTCTTC
CASSREGNYNEQFF
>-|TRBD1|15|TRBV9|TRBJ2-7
TGTGCCAGCAGCGTGGAACAGGGGGAGTCCTACGAGCAGTACTTC
CASSVEQGESYEQYF
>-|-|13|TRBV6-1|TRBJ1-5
TGTGCCAGCAGGGACAGCGGAAATCAGCCCCAGCATTTT
CASRDSGNQPQHF
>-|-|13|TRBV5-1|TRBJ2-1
TGCGCCAGCAGCTTGGGGGACTCCAATGAGCAGTTCTTC
CASSLGDSNEQFF
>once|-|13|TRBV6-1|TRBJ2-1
TGTGCCAGCAGTGGTCCAGGGAGAAATGAGCAGTTCTTC
CASSGPGRNEQFF
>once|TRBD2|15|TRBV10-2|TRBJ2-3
TGCGCCAGCAGCTCTAGCGGGGAAAGCACAGATACGCAGTATTTT
CASSSSGESTDTQYF
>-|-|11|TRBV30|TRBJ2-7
TGTGCCTGGAGTAACCCCGACGAGCAGTACTTC
CAWSNPDEQYF
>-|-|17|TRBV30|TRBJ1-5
TGTGCCTGGAGCCGGGACTCAAAGTGGGAAAGCAATCAGCCCCAGCATTTT
CAWSRDSKWESNQPQHF
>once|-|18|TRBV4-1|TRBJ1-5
TGCGCCAGCAGCCAACCCTCGGGCGGGGGGCAGGGCAATCAGCCCCAGCATTTT
CASSQPSGGGQGNQPQHF
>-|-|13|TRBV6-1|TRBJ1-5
TGTGCCAGCAACCAGGATAGCAATCAGCCCCAGCATTTT
CASNQDSNQPQHF
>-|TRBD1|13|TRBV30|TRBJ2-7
TGTGCCTGGAGCCCAGGGACAGGGGACGAGCAGTACTTC
CAWSPGTGDEQYF
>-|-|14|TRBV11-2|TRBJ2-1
TGTGCCAGCAGCTTTTTGGAGATCTACAATGAGCAGTTCTTC
CASSFLEIYNEQFF
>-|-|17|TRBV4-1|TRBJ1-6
TGCGCCAGCAGCCAAGTCACAGGGCGGGCCGATAATTCACCCCTCCACTTT
CASSQVTGRADNSPLHF
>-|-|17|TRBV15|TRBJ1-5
TGTGCCACCAGCAGAACAGCCTATGGAAATAGCAATCAGCCCCAGCATTTT
CATSRTAYGNSNQPQHF
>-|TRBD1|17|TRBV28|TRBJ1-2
TGTGCCAGCAGTTTATTTGCCGGGACAGGGAGCCTCTATGGCTACACCTTC
CASSLFAGTGSLYGYTF
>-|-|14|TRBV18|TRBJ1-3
TGTGCCAGCTCACCACGGGGGGCTGGAAACACCATATATTTT
CASSPRGAGNTIYF
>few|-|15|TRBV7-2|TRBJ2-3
TGTGCCAGCAGCTTAGGGGGCGGTAACACAGATACGCAGTATTTT
CASSLGGGNTDTQYF
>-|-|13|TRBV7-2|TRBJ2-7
TGTGCCAGCAGCTTAATAAACTCCTACGAGCAGTACTTC
CASSLINSYEQYF